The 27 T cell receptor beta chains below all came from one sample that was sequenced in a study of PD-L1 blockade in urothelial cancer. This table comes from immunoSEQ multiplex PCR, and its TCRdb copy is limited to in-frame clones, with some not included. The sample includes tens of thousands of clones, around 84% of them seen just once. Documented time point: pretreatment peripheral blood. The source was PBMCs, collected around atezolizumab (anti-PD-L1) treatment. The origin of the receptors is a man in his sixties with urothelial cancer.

The CDR3 nucleotides are TGTGCCAGCTCACCCTCTCCAGGGTCGAACACTGAAGCTTTCTTT. Protein: CASSPSPGSNTEAFF. The gene calls are TRBV18 and TRBJ1-1; weak D call: TRBD1 (5 bases). Germline CDR1 KGHSH, CDR2 LQKENI. The CDR3 is made up of 15 amino acids. Trimming removed 3 bases at V and 1 base at J, with 12 bases between.

CDR3 sequence reads: CASSTGSQGPYEQYF. The CDR3, as DNA: TGTGCCAGCAGTACCGGTTCACAGGGACCCTACGAGCAGTACTTC. The chain carries TRBV6-1 and TRBJ2-7; possible D gene TRBD1, 6 bases. Germline CDR1 and CDR2: MNHNS and SASEGT. V shed 5 bases and J shed 2 bases, with 16 bases lying between them. The CDR3 is 15 residues long.

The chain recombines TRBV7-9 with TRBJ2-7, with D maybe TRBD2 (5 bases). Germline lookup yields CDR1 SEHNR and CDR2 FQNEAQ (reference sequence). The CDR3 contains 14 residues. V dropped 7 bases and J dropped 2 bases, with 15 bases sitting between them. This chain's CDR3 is CASTGAGGPYEQYF. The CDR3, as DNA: TGTGCCAGCACAGGCGCCGGAGGACCCTACGAGCAGTACTTC. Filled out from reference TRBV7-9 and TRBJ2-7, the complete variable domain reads DTGVSQNPRHKITKRGQNVTFRCDPISEHNRLYWYRQTLGQGPEFLTYFQNEAQLEKSRLLSDRFSAERPKGSFSTLEIQRTEQGDSAMYLCASTGAGGPYEQYFGPGTRLTVT.

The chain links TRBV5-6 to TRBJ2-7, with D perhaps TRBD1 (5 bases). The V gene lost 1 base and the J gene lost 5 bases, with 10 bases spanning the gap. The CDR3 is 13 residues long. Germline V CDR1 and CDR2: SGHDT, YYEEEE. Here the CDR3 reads CASSLQGSDEQYF. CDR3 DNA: TGTGCCAGCAGCTTGCAGGGTTCAGACGAGCAGTACTTC.

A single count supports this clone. CDR3 loop: CASSPTGAYSPLHF. The DNA for the CDR3 is TGTGCCAGCTCACCAACAGGGGCCTATTCACCCCTCCACTTT. The chain couples TRBV18 to TRBJ1-6, with TRBD1 matching over 7 bases. Germline CDR1 KGHSH, CDR2 LQKENI. There are 14 residues in the CDR3. V was pared by 2 bases and J by 8 bases, with 3 bases of the junction left unmatched.

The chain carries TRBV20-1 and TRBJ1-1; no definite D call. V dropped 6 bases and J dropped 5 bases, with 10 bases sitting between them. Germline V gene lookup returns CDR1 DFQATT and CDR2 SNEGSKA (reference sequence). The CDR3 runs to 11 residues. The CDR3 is CSASWETEAFF. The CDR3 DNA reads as TGCAGTGCGAGTTGGGAGACTGAAGCTTTCTTT.

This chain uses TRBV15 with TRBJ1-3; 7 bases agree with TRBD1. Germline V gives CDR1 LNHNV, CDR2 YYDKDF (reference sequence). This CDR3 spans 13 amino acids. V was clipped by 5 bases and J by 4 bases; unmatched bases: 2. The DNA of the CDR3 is TGTGCCACCAGCTTGGGACAGGGAAACACCATATATTTT. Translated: CATSLGQGNTIYF.

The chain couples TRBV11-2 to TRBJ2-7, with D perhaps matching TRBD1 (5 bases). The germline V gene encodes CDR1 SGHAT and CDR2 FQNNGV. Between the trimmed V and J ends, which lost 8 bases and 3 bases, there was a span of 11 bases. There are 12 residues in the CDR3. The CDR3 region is CASDNQGYEQYF. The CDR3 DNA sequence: TGTGCCAGCGATAATCAGGGCTACGAGCAGTACTTC.

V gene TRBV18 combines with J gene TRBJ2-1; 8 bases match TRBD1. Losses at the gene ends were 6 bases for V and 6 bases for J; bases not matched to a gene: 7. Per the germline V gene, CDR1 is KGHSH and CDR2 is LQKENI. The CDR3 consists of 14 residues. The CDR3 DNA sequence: TGTGCCAGCTCGACCGGGACAGGTCCCAATGAGCAGTTCTTC. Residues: CASSTGTGPNEQFF.

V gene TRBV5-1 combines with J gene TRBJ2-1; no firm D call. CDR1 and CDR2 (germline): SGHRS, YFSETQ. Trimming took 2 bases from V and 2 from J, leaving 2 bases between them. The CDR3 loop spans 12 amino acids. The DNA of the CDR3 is TGCGCCAGCAGCTTTACCTACAATGAGCAGTTCTTC. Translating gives CASSFTYNEQFF.

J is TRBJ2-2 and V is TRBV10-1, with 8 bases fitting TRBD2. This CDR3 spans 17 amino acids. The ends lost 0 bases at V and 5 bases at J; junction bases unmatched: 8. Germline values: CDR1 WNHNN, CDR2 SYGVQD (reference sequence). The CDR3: CASSESIAGTGTGELFF. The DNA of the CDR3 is TGCGCCAGCAGTGAGTCGATAGCGGGGACTGGGACCGGGGAGCTGTTTTTT.

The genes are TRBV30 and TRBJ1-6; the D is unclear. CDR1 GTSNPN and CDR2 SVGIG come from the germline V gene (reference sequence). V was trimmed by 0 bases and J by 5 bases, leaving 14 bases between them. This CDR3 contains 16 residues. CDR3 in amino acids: CAWSVRVGRNNSPLHF. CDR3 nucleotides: TGTGCCTGGAGTGTACGAGTCGGGAGGAATAATTCACCCCTCCACTTT.

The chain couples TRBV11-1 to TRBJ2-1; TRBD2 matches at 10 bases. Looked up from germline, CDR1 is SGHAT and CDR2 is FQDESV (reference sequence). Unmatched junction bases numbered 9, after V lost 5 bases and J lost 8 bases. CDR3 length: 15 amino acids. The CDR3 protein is CASSRLAGTGDEQFF. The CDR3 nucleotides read TGTGCCAGCAGCAGACTAGCGGGTACGGGCGATGAGCAGTTCTTC.

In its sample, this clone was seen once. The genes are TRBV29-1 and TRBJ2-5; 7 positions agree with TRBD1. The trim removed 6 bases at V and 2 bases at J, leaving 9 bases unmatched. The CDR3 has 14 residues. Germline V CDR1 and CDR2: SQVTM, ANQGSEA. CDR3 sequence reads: CSVARGQVQETQYF. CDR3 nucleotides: TGCAGCGTCGCTAGAGGACAGGTACAAGAGACCCAGTACTTC.

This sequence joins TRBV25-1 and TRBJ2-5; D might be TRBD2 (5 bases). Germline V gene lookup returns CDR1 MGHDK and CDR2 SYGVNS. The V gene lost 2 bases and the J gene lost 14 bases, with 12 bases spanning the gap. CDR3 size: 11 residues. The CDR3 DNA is TGTGCCAGCAGTGAACTTCGCGGGCTTTACTTC. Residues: CASSELRGLYF.

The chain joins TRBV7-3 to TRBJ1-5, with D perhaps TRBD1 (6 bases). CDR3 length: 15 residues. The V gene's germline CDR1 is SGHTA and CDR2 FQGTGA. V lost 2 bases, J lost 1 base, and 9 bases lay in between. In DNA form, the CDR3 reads TGTGCCAGCAGCTTAGGCGACAGGAGCAATCAGCCCCAGCATTTT. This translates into CASSLGDRSNQPQHF.

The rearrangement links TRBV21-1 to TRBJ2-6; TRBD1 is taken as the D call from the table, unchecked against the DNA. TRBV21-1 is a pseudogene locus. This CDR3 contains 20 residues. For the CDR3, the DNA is TGTGCCAGCAGCAAACCGGGACAGGGGGCCCTTAGCTCTGGGGCCAACGTCCTGACTTTC. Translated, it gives CASSKPGQGALSSGANVLTF.

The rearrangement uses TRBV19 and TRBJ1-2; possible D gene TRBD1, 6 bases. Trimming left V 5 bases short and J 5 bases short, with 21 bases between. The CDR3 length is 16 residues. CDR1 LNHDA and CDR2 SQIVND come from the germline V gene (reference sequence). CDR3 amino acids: CASSSLNRVEEYGYTF. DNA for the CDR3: TGTGCCAGTAGTTCCCTAAACAGGGTGGAAGAGTATGGCTACACCTTC.

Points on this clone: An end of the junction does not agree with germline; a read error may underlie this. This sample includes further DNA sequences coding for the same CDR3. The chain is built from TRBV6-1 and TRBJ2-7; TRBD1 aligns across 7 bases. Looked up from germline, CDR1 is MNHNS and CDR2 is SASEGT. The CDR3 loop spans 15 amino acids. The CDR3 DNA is TGTGCCAGCAGTGAAGCCAGTCAGGGGGTGTACGAACAGTACTTC. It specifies CASSEASQGVYEQYF.

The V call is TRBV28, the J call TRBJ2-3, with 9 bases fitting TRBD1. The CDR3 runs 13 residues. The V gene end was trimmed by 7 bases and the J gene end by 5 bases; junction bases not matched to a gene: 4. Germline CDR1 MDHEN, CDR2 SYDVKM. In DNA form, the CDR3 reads TGTGCCAGCAATACAGGGGGCTTAGATACGCAGTATTTT. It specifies CASNTGGLDTQYF. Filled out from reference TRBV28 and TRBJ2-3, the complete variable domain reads DVKVTQSSRYLVKRTGEKVFLECVQDMDHENMFWYRQDPGLGLRLIYFSYDVKMKEKGDIPEGYSVSREKKERFSLILESASTNQTSMYLCASNTGGLDTQYFGPGTRLTVL.

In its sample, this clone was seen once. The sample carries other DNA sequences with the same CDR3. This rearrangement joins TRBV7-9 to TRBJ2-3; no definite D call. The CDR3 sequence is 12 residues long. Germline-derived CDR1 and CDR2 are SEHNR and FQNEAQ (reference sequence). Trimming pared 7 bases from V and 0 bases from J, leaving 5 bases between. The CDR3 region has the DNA TGTGCCAGCACCCCAAGCACAGATACGCAGTATTTT. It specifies CASTPSTDTQYF.

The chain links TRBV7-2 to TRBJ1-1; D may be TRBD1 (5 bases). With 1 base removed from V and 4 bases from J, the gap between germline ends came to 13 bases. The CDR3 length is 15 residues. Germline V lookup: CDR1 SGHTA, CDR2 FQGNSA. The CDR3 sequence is CASSLGGRVATEAFF. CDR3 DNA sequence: TGTGCCAGCAGCTTAGGCGGCAGGGTGGCCACTGAAGCTTTCTTT.

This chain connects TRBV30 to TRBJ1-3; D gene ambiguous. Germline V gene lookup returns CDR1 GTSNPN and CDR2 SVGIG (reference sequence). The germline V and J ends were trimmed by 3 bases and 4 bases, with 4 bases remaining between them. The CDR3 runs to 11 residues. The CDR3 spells CAWSGGNTIYF. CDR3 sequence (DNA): TGTGCCTGGAGCGGGGGAAACACCATATATTTT.

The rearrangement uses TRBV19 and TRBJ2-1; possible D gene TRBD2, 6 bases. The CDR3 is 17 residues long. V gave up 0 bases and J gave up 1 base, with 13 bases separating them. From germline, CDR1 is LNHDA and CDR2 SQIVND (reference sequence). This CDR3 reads CASSIDLFGGSYNEQFF. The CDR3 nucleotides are TGTGCCAGTAGTATAGATCTATTTGGGGGGTCCTACAATGAGCAGTTCTTC.

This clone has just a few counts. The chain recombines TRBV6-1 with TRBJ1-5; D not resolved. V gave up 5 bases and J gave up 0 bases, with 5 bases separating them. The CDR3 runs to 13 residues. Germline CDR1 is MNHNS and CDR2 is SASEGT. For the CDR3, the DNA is TGTGCCAGCAGTACAGATAGCAATCAGCCCCAGCATTTT. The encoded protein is CASSTDSNQPQHF.

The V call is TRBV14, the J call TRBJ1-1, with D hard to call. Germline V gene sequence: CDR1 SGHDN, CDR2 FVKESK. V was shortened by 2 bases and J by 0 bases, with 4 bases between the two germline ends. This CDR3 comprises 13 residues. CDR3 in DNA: TGTGCCAGCAGCCAACTTGTGAACACTGAAGCTTTCTTT. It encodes CASSQLVNTEAFF.

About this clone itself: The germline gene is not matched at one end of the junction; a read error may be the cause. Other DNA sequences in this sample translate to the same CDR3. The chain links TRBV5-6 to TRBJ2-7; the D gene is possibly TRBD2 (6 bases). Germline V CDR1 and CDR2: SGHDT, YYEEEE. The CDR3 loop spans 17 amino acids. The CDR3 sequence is CASSLAAFGSKTYEQYF. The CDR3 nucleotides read TGCGCCAGCAGCTTGGCAGCGTTCGGGAGTAAAACCTACGAGCAGTACTTC.